This T cell receptor (beta chain) emerged from a study of technical replicates of blood from a few donors. The length of the CDR3 is 14 residues. Losses at the gene ends were 6 bases for V and 5 bases for J; bases not matched to a gene: 10. Germline CDR1 reads SGHAT; CDR2 reads FQNNGV. The method was immunoSEQ multiplex PCR; TCRdb's version includes in-frame clones alone and lacks a portion of them. The data hold just over 95,000 clones, with about 95% observed a single time. The specimen sequenced was T cells isolated from PBMCs. This sequence joins TRBV11-2 and TRBJ2-7; 7 bases fit TRBD1. The receptor's source is a human donor in good health. The CDR3 DNA sequence: TGTGCCAGCAGTTCAGACAGGGAATTAAACGAGCAGTACTTC. This translates into CASSSDRELNEQYF.